These 31 T cell receptor beta chains share one sample of origin, sequenced in a study of monozygotic twins with cystic fibrosis. Libraries were prepared by immunoSEQ multiplex PCR; TCRdb keeps only in-frame clonotypes and omits some of them. The sample lists tens of thousands of clones; 85% to 90% were seen once. The sample consisted of blood. The receptors were gathered from a woman aged 25-40 years with cystic fibrosis.

This clone showed up just once. This rearrangement joins TRBV6-1 to TRBJ1-2; unclear D gene. Germline CDR1 reads MNHNS; CDR2 reads SASEGT. V gave up 4 bases and J gave up 5 bases, with 5 bases separating them. This CDR3 has 11 residues. The CDR3 loop is CASSGGYGYTF. DNA of the CDR3: TGTGCCAGCAGTGGGGGATATGGCTACACCTTC.

This chain uses TRBV10-1 with TRBJ2-7, with D hard to call. Trimming stripped 7 bases from V and 0 bases from J, with 22 bases between. CDR1 is WNHNN and CDR2 is SYGVQD in the germline V gene (reference sequence). The CDR3 runs 17 residues. For the CDR3, the DNA is TGCGCCAGCAAATCGACTTTCCGGCGTCTAAGCTCCTACGAGCAGTACTTC. Encoded protein: CASKSTFRRLSSYEQYF.

The rearrangement joins TRBV6-5 to TRBJ1-2, with TRBD1 matching over 10 bases. From germline, CDR1 is MNHEY and CDR2 SVGAGI. The CDR3 loop spans 14 amino acids. Trimming took 5 bases from V and 4 from J; bases not matched to a gene: 4. Written as DNA, the CDR3 is TGTGCCAGCAGTCACCGGACAGGGGGCTATGGCTACACCTTC. Its translation: CASSHRTGGYGYTF.

This CDR3 reads CASSSTGLNSPLHF. The CDR3 DNA is TGTGCCAGCAGCTCTACAGGACTTAATTCACCCCTCCACTTT. The chain links TRBV7-9 to TRBJ1-6, with D maybe TRBD1 (5 bases). This CDR3 is 14 amino acids long. CDR1 and CDR2 (germline): SEHNR, FQNEAQ (reference sequence). V lost 4 bases and J 6 bases, leaving 10 bases between the germline ends.

This rearrangement joins TRBV4-3 to TRBJ1-2; 8 nucleotides match TRBD1. The CDR3 length is 14 residues. V was clipped by 0 bases and J by 14 bases; unmatched bases: 11. Looked up from germline, CDR1 is LGHNA and CDR2 is YSLEER. The DNA for the CDR3 is TGCGCCAGCAGCCAAGAATTGGACAGGGAAGTTGGTACCTTC. It encodes CASSQELDREVGTF.

The J gene is TRBJ1-4, the V gene TRBV28; D perhaps matches TRBD1 (5 bases). In germline, CDR1 is MDHEN, CDR2 SYDVKM. Trimming cost V 3 bases and J 7 bases, with 18 bases left between them. The CDR3 totals 16 residues. The CDR3 here is CASSLPSYVGGEKLFF. The CDR3 coding sequence is TGTGCCAGCAGTTTGCCCTCATACGTCGGGGGTGAAAAACTGTTTTTT. Combining the CDR3 with reference TRBV28 and TRBJ1-4 gives the whole variable domain DVKVTQSSRYLVKRTGEKVFLECVQDMDHENMFWYRQDPGLGLRLIYFSYDVKMKEKGDIPEGYSVSREKKERFSLILESASTNQTSMYLCASSLPSYVGGEKLFFGSGTQLSVL.

The chain links TRBV5-1 to TRBJ2-3, with no clear D. Trimming removed 0 bases at V and 6 bases at J, with 8 bases between. The germline V gene has CDR1 SGHRS and CDR2 YFSETQ. The CDR3 sequence is 13 residues long. The CDR3: CASSLGAADTQYF. CDR3 nucleotides: TGCGCCAGCAGCTTGGGGGCCGCGGATACGCAGTATTTT.

This chain joins TRBV28 and TRBJ1-1; perhaps TRBD1 as D (6 bases). Germline CDR1 is MDHEN and CDR2 is SYDVKM. The V and J ends lost 7 bases and 3 bases respectively, with 21 bases between them. This CDR3 region has 16 residues. CDR3: CASMLTFGGGDTEAFF. For the CDR3, the DNA is TGTGCCAGCATGCTCACGTTCGGGGGCGGAGACACTGAAGCTTTCTTT.

The CDR3 loop reads CASSFPTGQGAGGYTF. The CDR3 region has the DNA TGTGCCAGCAGTTTCCCAACCGGACAGGGGGCAGGGGGCTACACCTTC. The J gene is TRBJ1-2, the V gene TRBV28; 11 bases match TRBD1. Germline values: CDR1 MDHEN, CDR2 SYDVKM. There are 16 residues in the CDR3. Unmatched junction bases numbered 11, after V lost 3 bases and J lost 8 bases.

V gene TRBV5-5 combines with J gene TRBJ2-7, with D possibly being TRBD1 (6 bases). This CDR3 is built from 14 residues. V lost 4 bases to trimming and J lost 2 bases, with 13 bases between them. Germline CDR1 SGHKS, CDR2 YYEKEE (reference sequence). Written as DNA, the CDR3 is TGTGCCAGCAGCATAGACAGGTTCACCTACGAGCAGTACTTC. Translation: CASSIDRFTYEQYF.

This rearrangement joins TRBV10-2 to TRBJ1-1; D gene unclear. Trimming took 7 bases from V and 0 from J, leaving 15 bases between them. CDR1 and CDR2 from the germline V gene are WSHSY and SAAADI. This CDR3 has 15 amino acids. The CDR3 loop is CASTQTRRLNTEAFF. The DNA of the CDR3 is TGCGCCAGCACACAGACACGGAGGCTGAACACTGAAGCTTTCTTT.

The V call is TRBV10-3, the J call TRBJ1-5, with TRBD1 identical over 8 bases. Germline V gene sequence: CDR1 ENHRY, CDR2 SYGVKD. CDR3 length equals 12 residues. After removal of 10 bases from V and 6 bases from J, the junction contained 5 bases not matched to a gene. CDR3 nucleotides: TGTGCCACCGGGACAGGCCCTCAGCCCCAGCATTTT. As protein: CATGTGPQPQHF.

This rearrangement joins TRBV2 to TRBJ1-5, with TRBD1 as a possible D gene (6 bases). Trimming removed 7 bases from V and 5 bases from J, with 12 bases in between. CDR3 length equals 13 residues. Germline V gives CDR1 SNHLY, CDR2 FYNNEI. CDR3 region: CASNGGGDQPQHF. CDR3 nucleotides: TGTGCCAGCAATGGGGGCGGGGATCAGCCCCAGCATTTT.

The chain links TRBV6-5 to TRBJ2-1; D remains ambiguous. The CDR3 is 13 amino acids. With 6 bases removed from V and 3 bases from J, the gap between germline ends came to 9 bases. Germline assignment: CDR1 MNHEY and CDR2 SVGAGI. CDR3 sequence reads: CASRPLGYNEQFF. CDR3 sequence (DNA): TGTGCCAGCAGGCCCCTTGGCTACAATGAGCAGTTCTTC.

The chain is built from TRBV18 and TRBJ2-3; 9 bases map to TRBD1. CDR3 length: 16 amino acids. Trimming at V came to 0 bases and at J to 6 bases, leaving 7 bases not matched to a gene. In germline, CDR1 is KGHSH, CDR2 LQKENI. The CDR3 loop reads CASSPPGQGSRDTQYF. CDR3 DNA sequence: TGTGCCAGCTCACCACCGGGACAGGGATCACGGGATACGCAGTATTTT.

This clone was found once. The chain carries TRBV5-6 and TRBJ2-7, with D unresolved. Germline loops: CDR1 SGHDT, CDR2 YYEEEE. V was pared by 1 base and J by 4 bases, with 9 bases between. The CDR3 length is 13 residues. The CDR3 region has the DNA TGTGCCAGCAGCTTGTCTCTTGGATACGAGCAGTACTTC. It yields the protein CASSLSLGYEQYF.

This clone was found once. This sequence joins TRBV30 and TRBJ2-7, with TRBD1 as a possible D gene (5 bases). With 3 bases removed from V and 1 base from J, the gap between germline ends came to 7 bases. The CDR3 has 12 amino acids. Germline V gene sequence: CDR1 GTSNPN, CDR2 SVGIG (reference sequence). DNA for the CDR3: TGTGCCTGGAGGGGGCCTTCCTACGAGCAGTACTTC. It codes for CAWRGPSYEQYF.

The chain couples TRBV28 to TRBJ1-5, with D unclear. Germline CDR1 is MDHEN and CDR2 is SYDVKM. The CDR3 extends over 14 amino acids. Trimming shortened V by 7 bases and J by 0 bases, and 10 bases separated the two germline ends. CDR3 loop: CASNLPYSNQPQHF. CDR3 DNA: TGTGCCAGCAATCTCCCGTATAGCAATCAGCCCCAGCATTTT.

This sequence joins TRBV6-5 and TRBJ2-7; TRBD2 matches 9 bases. CDR1 MNHEY and CDR2 SVGAGI come from the germline V gene. The CDR3 runs to 14 residues. V lost 5 bases, J lost 3 bases, and 5 bases stayed unmatched. The CDR3 DNA is TGTGCCAGCAGTATTTTAGCGGGGGTCTACGAGCAGTACTTC. Encoded protein: CASSILAGVYEQYF.

The chain combines TRBV4-3 with TRBJ2-5; tentative D call: TRBD1 (5 bases). V was shortened by 0 bases and J by 5 bases, with 13 bases between the two germline ends. Germline loops: CDR1 LGHNA, CDR2 YSLEER. There are 15 residues in the CDR3. CDR3 protein: CASSQDYKGFETQYF. The CDR3 bases are TGCGCCAGCAGCCAAGATTATAAGGGGTTTGAGACCCAGTACTTC.

The chain's CDR3 is CASSGQQGSGGYTF. CDR3 DNA sequence: TGTGCCAGCAGTGGTCAACAGGGTTCCGGTGGCTACACCTTC. The chain has TRBV2 and TRBJ1-2; D is possibly TRBD1 (6 bases). Trimming removed 4 bases at V and 7 bases at J, with 16 bases between. CDR1 and CDR2 from the germline V gene are SNHLY and FYNNEI. This CDR3 contains 14 residues.

The V gene is TRBV4-1, the J gene TRBJ2-1; TRBD2 aligns across 8 bases. This CDR3 has 18 amino acids. Germline V lookup: CDR1 MGHRA, CDR2 YSYEKL. The junction had 19 bases not matched to a gene; V was cut back by 6 bases and J by 6 bases. The CDR3 spells CASRPVRETVAGGNEQFF. The CDR3 DNA reads TGCGCCAGCAGACCAGTCAGGGAGACGGTGGCGGGGGGCAATGAGCAGTTCTTC.

CDR3 DNA: TGTGCCAGCTCACCTTTCCTCCGGGACGGAAGACAAGCTTTCTTT. Its translation is CASSPFLRDGRQAFF. This chain joins TRBV18 and TRBJ1-1; a weak D match, TRBD1 (5 bases). This CDR3 is built from 15 residues. Germline V lookup: CDR1 KGHSH, CDR2 LQKENI. The germline V and J ends were trimmed by 3 bases and 9 bases, with 20 bases remaining between them.

This chain connects TRBV5-1 to TRBJ2-1; D unresolved. V lost 0 bases to trimming and J lost 4 bases, with 8 bases between them. The CDR3 is 14 residues long. Germline V CDR1 and CDR2: SGHRS, YFSETQ. CDR3 nucleotide sequence: TGCGCCAGCAGCTTGGGTAGGGCGTACAATGAGCAGTTCTTC. Its translation: CASSLGRAYNEQFF.

The V call is TRBV6-5, the J call TRBJ2-1, with 14 nucleotides matching TRBD2. CDR1 is MNHEY and CDR2 is SVGAGI in the germline V gene. Trimming at V came to 5 bases and at J to 9 bases, leaving 6 bases not matched to a gene. This CDR3 comprises 15 residues. The CDR3: CASSRLAGGLGEQFF. CDR3 nucleotides: TGTGCCAGCAGTCGACTAGCGGGGGGGCTTGGTGAGCAGTTCTTC.

The chain couples TRBV20-1 to TRBJ2-5; D possibly matches TRBD1 or TRBD2 (5 bases each). Trimming cost V 3 bases and J 5 bases, with 7 bases left between them. This CDR3 has 11 amino acids. The V gene's germline CDR1 is DFQATT and CDR2 SNEGSKA (reference sequence). CDR3 sequence: CSARWGETQYF. The CDR3 region has the DNA TGCAGTGCTAGGTGGGGGGAGACCCAGTACTTC.

The chain uses TRBV6-1 and TRBJ1-1; D is perhaps TRBD1 (6 bases). This CDR3 is 13 amino acids long. Germline-derived CDR1 and CDR2 are MNHNS and SASEGT. V was shortened by 2 bases and J by 12 bases, with 16 bases between the two germline ends. Written as DNA, the CDR3 is TGTGCCAGCAGTGAAAGGGAAACAGGGACATCTTTCTTT. Its translation is CASSERETGTSFF.

The V call is TRBV5-4, the J call TRBJ2-5; D is perhaps TRBD1 or TRBD2 (5 bases each). V lost 4 bases and J lost 4, with 14 bases in between. The V gene's germline CDR1 is SGHNT and CDR2 YYREEE (reference sequence). The CDR3 is 14 residues long. The CDR3 sequence: CASSPRDGVETQYF. Written as DNA, the CDR3 is TGTGCCAGCAGCCCCCGGGACGGGGTAGAGACCCAGTACTTC.

The chain links TRBV9 to TRBJ1-3, with 8 positions matching TRBD1. Germline-derived CDR1 and CDR2 are SGDLS and YYNGEE. The CDR3 contains 16 residues. The V gene end was trimmed by 3 bases and the J gene end by 2 bases; junction bases not matched to a gene: 7. This chain's CDR3 is CASSGIRTGPGNTIYF. The CDR3 DNA reads as TGTGCCAGCAGCGGAATTAGGACAGGGCCTGGAAACACCATATATTTT.

This rearrangement joins TRBV5-1 to TRBJ2-5, with 8 nucleotides matching TRBD1. The germline gives CDR1 SGHRS, CDR2 YFSETQ. This CDR3 contains 15 residues. With V trimmed by 4 bases and J by 5 bases, 10 bases remained unmatched. CDR3 amino acids: CASSPGGQGIETQYF. CDR3 sequence (DNA): TGCGCCAGCAGCCCTGGAGGACAGGGTATTGAGACCCAGTACTTC.

The V call is TRBV29-1, the J call TRBJ2-7, with D maybe TRBD2 (5 bases). Trimming removed 4 bases at V and 0 bases at J, with 16 bases between. Germline V CDR1 and CDR2: SQVTM, ANQGSEA. CDR3 length equals 15 residues. The CDR3 region is CSVATLVRGSYEQYF. CDR3 sequence (DNA): TGCAGCGTTGCCACCCTCGTCCGGGGCTCCTACGAGCAGTACTTC.